A single T cell receptor (beta chain) is shown here with its context. The sample is drawn from a study of PD-L1 blockade in urothelial cancer. V lost 0 bases and J lost 0; bases outside the gene matches: 9. The CDR3 loop spans 17 amino acids. CDR1 is SGHRS, CDR2 YFSETQ, per germline. As to time point: peripheral blood 6 weeks after treatment start. Clones were sequenced by immunoSEQ multiplex PCR, and TCRdb holds only the in-frame ones, with some missing. The top ten hold about 7.6% of the sample, which has under 35,000 clones, nearly 90% seen once. The sample in question was PBMCs, obtained around atezolizumab (anti-PD-L1) treatment. This chain joins TRBV5-1 and TRBJ2-7; TRBD2 agrees at 7 bases. The receptor comes from a man older than 75 with urothelial cancer. The CDR3 nucleotides are TGCGCCAGCAGCTTGGCTTCTAGCGGAGCAAGCTCCTACGAGCAGTACTTC. Translated, it gives CASSLASSGASSYEQYF. Full variable domain (missing parts from reference TRBV5-1 and TRBJ2-7): KAGVTQTPRYLIKTRGQQVTLSCSPISGHRSVSWYQQTPGQGLQFLFEYFSETQRNKGNFPGRFSGRQFSNSRSEMNVSTLELGDSALYLCASSLASSGASSYEQYFGPGTRLTVT.